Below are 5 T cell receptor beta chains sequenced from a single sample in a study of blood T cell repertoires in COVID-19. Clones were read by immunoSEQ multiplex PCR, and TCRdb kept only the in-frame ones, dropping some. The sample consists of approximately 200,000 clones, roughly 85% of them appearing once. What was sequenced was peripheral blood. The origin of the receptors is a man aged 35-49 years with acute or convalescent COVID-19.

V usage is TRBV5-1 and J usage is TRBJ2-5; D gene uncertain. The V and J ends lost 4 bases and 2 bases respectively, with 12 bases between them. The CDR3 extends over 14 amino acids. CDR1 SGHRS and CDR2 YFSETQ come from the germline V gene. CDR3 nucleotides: TGCGCCAGCAGCCCCTTAAACGGTCAAGAGACCCAGTACTTC. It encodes CASSPLNGQETQYF.

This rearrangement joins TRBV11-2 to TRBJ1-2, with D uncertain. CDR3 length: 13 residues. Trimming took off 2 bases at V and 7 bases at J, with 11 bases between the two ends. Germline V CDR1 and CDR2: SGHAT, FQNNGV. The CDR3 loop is CASSLSGPFGYTF. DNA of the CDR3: TGTGCCAGCAGCTTAAGCGGGCCATTTGGCTACACCTTC.

The CDR3 is CASSPDRVYEKLFF. CDR3 nucleotides: TGTGCCAGCAGCCCGGACAGGGTTTATGAAAAACTGTTTTTT. The chain has TRBV28 and TRBJ1-4, with 8 bases matching TRBD1. Germline loops: CDR1 MDHEN, CDR2 SYDVKM. This CDR3 region has 14 residues. Trimming at V came to 6 bases and at J to 6 bases, leaving 6 bases not matched to a gene.

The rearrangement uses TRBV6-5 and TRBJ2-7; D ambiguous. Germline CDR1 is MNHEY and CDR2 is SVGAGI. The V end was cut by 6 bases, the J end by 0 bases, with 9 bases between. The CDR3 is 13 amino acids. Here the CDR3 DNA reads TGTGCCAGCAGGCGGAGTCACTCCTACGAGCAGTACTTC. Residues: CASRRSHSYEQYF.

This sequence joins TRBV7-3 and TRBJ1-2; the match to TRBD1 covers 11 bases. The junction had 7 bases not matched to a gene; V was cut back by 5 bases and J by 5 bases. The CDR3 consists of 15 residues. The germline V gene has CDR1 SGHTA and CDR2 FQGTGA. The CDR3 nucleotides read TGTGCCAGCAGCCCTCAAGGGACAGGGGGGTATGGCTACACCTTC. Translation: CASSPQGTGGYGYTF.